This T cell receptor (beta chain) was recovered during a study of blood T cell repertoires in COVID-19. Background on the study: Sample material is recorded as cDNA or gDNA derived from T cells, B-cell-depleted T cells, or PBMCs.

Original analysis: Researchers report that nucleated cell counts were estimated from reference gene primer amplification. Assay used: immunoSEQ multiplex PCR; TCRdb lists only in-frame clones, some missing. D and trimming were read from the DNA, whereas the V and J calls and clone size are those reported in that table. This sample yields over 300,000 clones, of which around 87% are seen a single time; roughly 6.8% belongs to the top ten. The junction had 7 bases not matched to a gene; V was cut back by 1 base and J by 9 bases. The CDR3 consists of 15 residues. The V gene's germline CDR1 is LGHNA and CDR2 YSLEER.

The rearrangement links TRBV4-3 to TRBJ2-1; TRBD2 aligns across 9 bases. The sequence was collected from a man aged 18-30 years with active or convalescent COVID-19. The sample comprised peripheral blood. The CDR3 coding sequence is TGCGCCAGCAGCCAAGTGGCGGGGGGGCGAGGTGAGCAGTTCTTC. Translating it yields CASSQVAGGRGEQFF.